This TCR beta chain is from a study of blood T cell repertoires in COVID-19. Study in general: There were acute and convalescent COVID-19 samples, and they came from the United States, Italy and Spain. Sample material is recorded as cDNA or gDNA derived from T cells, B-cell-depleted T cells, or PBMCs.

CDR1 is MNHEY, CDR2 SMNVEV, per germline (reference sequence). CDR3 length: 14 residues. V shed 6 bases and J shed 4 bases, with 13 bases lying between them. Under the authors' procedure: Using reference gene primer amplification, nucleated cell counts were estimated. TCRdb's table, derived via immunoSEQ multiplex PCR, lists solely in-frame clones and lacks some. V and J calls and clone size are given by that table; D and trimming were obtained from the DNA. The table has around 260,000 clones, roughly 84% seen once. Sequenced sample: peripheral blood. This clonotype was obtained from a man aged 60 to 69 with acute or convalescent COVID-19. The genes are TRBV27 and TRBJ1-5; a weak D match, TRBD1 (6 bases). This CDR3 reads CASSPRGRNQPQHF. CDR3 nucleotide sequence: TGTGCCAGCAGCCCCAGGGGTAGGAATCAGCCCCAGCATTTT.